The 3 T cell receptor beta chains presented below share a single source sample, sequenced in a study of cytomegalovirus exposure and HLA in healthy donors. The PCR made use of 60 Vbeta and 13 Jbeta primers. Clones were sequenced by immunoSEQ multiplex PCR, and TCRdb holds only the in-frame ones, with some missing. The sample contains 200,000 to 250,000 clones, 65% to 85% of which appear only once. The sample comprised PBMCs. These receptors all come from a woman in her twenties or thirties in good health and CMV-seronegative.

The gene calls are TRBV6-5 and TRBJ1-4, with TRBD1 matching over 10 bases. This CDR3 is 12 amino acids long. The trim removed 5 bases at V and 12 bases at J, leaving 3 bases unmatched. The germline V gene encodes CDR1 MNHEY and CDR2 SVGAGI. The CDR3 DNA follows: TGTGCCAGCAGTCAGGGGACAGGGGAACTGTTTTTT. Its translation: CASSQGTGELFF.

This chain connects TRBV18 to TRBJ2-7, with D perhaps matching TRBD1 (6 bases). The CDR3 contains 14 residues. The germline gives CDR1 KGHSH, CDR2 LQKENI. Trimming cost V 0 bases and J 6 bases, with 12 bases left between them. DNA for the CDR3: TGTGCCAGCTCACCACCGCCAGGGGTAGGCGAGCAGTACTTC. This translates into CASSPPPGVGEQYF.

The rearrangement links TRBV6-6 to TRBJ2-2, with D maybe TRBD2 (6 bases). V lost 8 bases and J lost 6, with 10 bases in between. The germline V gene has CDR1 MNHNY and CDR2 SVGAGI (reference sequence). The CDR3 loop spans 12 amino acids. CDR3 sequence (DNA): TGTGCCAGCGTAACGGGAGCCGGGGAGCTGTTTTTT. Translating it yields CASVTGAGELFF.